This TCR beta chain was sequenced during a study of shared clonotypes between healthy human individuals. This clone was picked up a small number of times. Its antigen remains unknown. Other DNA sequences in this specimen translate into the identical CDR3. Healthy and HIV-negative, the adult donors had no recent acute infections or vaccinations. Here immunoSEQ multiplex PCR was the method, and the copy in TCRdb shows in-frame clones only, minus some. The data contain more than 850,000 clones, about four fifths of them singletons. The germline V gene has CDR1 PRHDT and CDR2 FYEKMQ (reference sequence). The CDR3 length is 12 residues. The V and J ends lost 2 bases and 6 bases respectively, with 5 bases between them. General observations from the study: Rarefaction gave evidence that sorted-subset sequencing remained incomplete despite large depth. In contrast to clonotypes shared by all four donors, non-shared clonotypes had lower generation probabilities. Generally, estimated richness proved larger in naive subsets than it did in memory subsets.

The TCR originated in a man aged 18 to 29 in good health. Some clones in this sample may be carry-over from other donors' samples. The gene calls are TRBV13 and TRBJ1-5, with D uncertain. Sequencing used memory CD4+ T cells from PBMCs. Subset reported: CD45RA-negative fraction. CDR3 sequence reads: CASSLLGQPQHF. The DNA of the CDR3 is TGTGCCAGCAGCTTACTCGGTCAGCCCCAGCATTTT.